The present T cell receptor (beta chain) was sequenced within a study of cytomegalovirus exposure and HLA in healthy donors. Across the study: Across some 400 genotyped donors, 81% landed in the Caucasian-associated ancestry cluster. Study-level points and caveats: Some V segments could not be told apart, so they were left out, TRBV6-2 and TRBV6-3 among them. Previous analysis showed most TCR beta V segments were productive about 87% or about 30% of the time.

For this clone: Its antigen is as yet unknown.

PCR used 60 Vbeta primers and 13 Jbeta primers. Measured with immunoSEQ multiplex PCR; TCRdb has only the in-frame clones, and not every one. Among over 75,000 clones listed, roughly 81% were seen once. V lost 1 base to trimming and J lost 5 bases; unmatched junction nucleotides: 10. The CDR3 is made up of 16 amino acids. CDR1 is KGHSH, CDR2 LQKENI, per germline. The receptor's source is a woman aged 18-29 years in good health and CMV-seropositive. V is TRBV18 and J is TRBJ2-7; TRBD2 matches 8 bases. The sample comprised PBMCs. The DNA of the CDR3 is TGTGCCAGCTCACCACTTAGCAGGACTAGCAGTGACGAGCAGTACTTC. Protein sequence: CASSPLSRTSSDEQYF. Supplemented by reference TRBV18 and TRBJ2-7, the full variable domain reads NAGVMQNPRHLVRRRGQEARLRCSPMKGHSHVYWYRQLPEEGLKFMVYLQKENIIDESGMPKERFSAEFPKEGPSILRIQQVVRGDSAAYFCASSPLSRTSSDEQYFGPGTRLTVT.